These 10 T cell receptor beta chains originate from one sample sequenced in a study of cytomegalovirus exposure and HLA in healthy donors. The PCR ran on 60 Vbeta and 13 Jbeta primers. Libraries were prepared by immunoSEQ multiplex PCR; TCRdb keeps only in-frame clonotypes and omits some of them. This sample yields roughly 45,000 clones, of which around 77% are seen a single time; roughly 1.4% belongs to the top ten. Sequencing input: PBMCs. All receptors come from a man aged 30-40 years in good health and CMV-seronegative.

The chain combines TRBV7-9 with TRBJ2-7; 12 nucleotides agree with TRBD2. This CDR3 has 16 residues. Germline V CDR1 and CDR2: SEHNR, FQNEAQ (reference sequence). The V and J ends lost 2 bases and 5 bases, in that order; junction bases with no gene match: 7. The CDR3 DNA follows: TGTGCCAGCAGCTTAAGGACTAGCGGGATCCAACACGAGCAGTACTTC. Its translation: CASSLRTSGIQHEQYF. Filled out from reference TRBV7-9 and TRBJ2-7, the complete variable domain reads DTGVSQNPRHKITKRGQNVTFRCDPISEHNRLYWYRQTLGQGPEFLTYFQNEAQLEKSRLLSDRFSAERPKGSFSTLEIQRTEQGDSAMYLCASSLRTSGIQHEQYFGPGTRLTVT.

The chain employs TRBV21-1 and TRBJ1-2; the table gives TRBD1 as D, unverified against the DNA. TRBV21-1 is a known pseudogene. CDR3 length: 13 residues. CDR3: CASTKQGDSGYTF. DNA for the CDR3: TGTGCCAGCACTAAACAGGGTGATAGCGGCTACACCTTC.

The chain is built from TRBV7-2 and TRBJ2-1; 9 nucleotides agree with TRBD2. V dropped 1 base and J dropped 4; count of bases not matched to a gene: 5. Germline assignment: CDR1 SGHTA and CDR2 FQGNSA. The CDR3 contains 16 residues. CDR3 DNA: TGTGCCAGCAGCTTAGGGGGTAGCGGGAGTTACAATGAGCAGTTCTTC. Protein sequence: CASSLGGSGSYNEQFF.

This rearrangement joins TRBV6-1 to TRBJ2-5; tentatively, D is TRBD2 (6 bases). V lost 6 bases to trimming and J lost 4 bases, with 18 bases between them. Looked up from germline, CDR1 is MNHNS and CDR2 is SASEGT. The CDR3 runs to 15 residues. The CDR3 nucleotides are TGTGCCAGCAGCCTCGTGGGGGGTCCGGGAGAGACCCAGTACTTC. Amino acid sequence: CASSLVGGPGETQYF.

The rearrangement links TRBV5-1 to TRBJ1-5; no definite D call. Trimming pared 5 bases from V and 3 bases from J, leaving 15 bases between. The CDR3 consists of 15 residues. From germline, CDR1 is SGHRS and CDR2 YFSETQ. For the CDR3, the DNA is TGCGCCAGCAGAAGTGGAACGGGGTTCAATCAGCCCCAGCATTTT. Its translation is CASRSGTGFNQPQHF. Full variable domain (missing parts from reference TRBV5-1 and TRBJ1-5): KAGVTQTPRYLIKTRGQQVTLSCSPISGHRSVSWYQQTPGQGLQFLFEYFSETQRNKGNFPGRFSGRQFSNSRSEMNVSTLELGDSALYLCASRSGTGFNQPQHFGDGTRLSIL.

This clone has just one count. The chain employs TRBV7-2 and TRBJ1-2, with 7 bases matching TRBD1. V lost 1 base and J lost 4; bases outside the gene matches: 6. Germline CDR1 SGHTA, CDR2 FQGNSA. This CDR3 has 15 residues. CDR3 in amino acids: CASSLVGTVLYGYTF. The CDR3 region has the DNA TGTGCCAGCAGCTTAGTAGGGACAGTACTCTATGGCTACACCTTC.

A note on this clone: Other DNA sequences of this sample code for an identical CDR3. The chain uses TRBV7-2 and TRBJ2-5; 8 nucleotides match TRBD2. Unmatched junction bases numbered 2, after V lost 1 base and J lost 4 bases. The germline gives CDR1 SGHTA, CDR2 FQGNSA. This CDR3 spans 14 amino acids. The CDR3 DNA sequence: TGTGCCAGCAGCTTAGTCCTAGCGGGAGAGACCCAGTACTTC. The encoded protein is CASSLVLAGETQYF.

The table lists this clone with a count of one. The chain has TRBV7-8 and TRBJ2-6; 8 bases are a match to TRBD1. The CDR3 extends over 17 amino acids. Germline loops: CDR1 SGHVS, CDR2 FQNEAQ. The V and J ends lost 6 bases and 1 base, in that order; junction bases with no gene match: 8. CDR3: CASRPSGGRSGANVLTF. In DNA form, the CDR3 reads TGTGCCAGCAGACCCTCAGGGGGCCGGTCTGGGGCCAACGTCCTGACTTTC. The full variable domain, its missing parts supplied by reference TRBV7-8 and TRBJ2-6, is GAGVSQSPRYKVAKRGQDVALRCDPISGHVSLFWYQQALGQGPEFLTYFQNEAQLDKSGLPSDRFFAERPEGSVSTLKIQRTQQEDSAVYLCASRPSGGRSGANVLTFGAGSRLTVL.

The chain carries TRBV2 and TRBJ2-7; D is possibly TRBD1 (6 bases). V lost 11 bases and J 7 bases, leaving 12 bases between the germline ends. Germline V gene lookup returns CDR1 SNHLY and CDR2 FYNNEI. The CDR3 length is 10 residues. CDR3 sequence (DNA): TGTGCCGTAACAGGGTTGGAGCAGTACTTC. Its protein is CAVTGLEQYF.

The chain combines TRBV6-5 with TRBJ2-1; 11 bases are shared with TRBD2. The CDR3 totals 16 residues. J gave up 6 bases and V 4 bases, and 8 bases lay outside the gene matches. Germline values: CDR1 MNHEY, CDR2 SVGAGI. The CDR3 loop reads CASSLVSGLAANEQFF. The CDR3 DNA reads as TGTGCCAGCAGTTTGGTTTCGGGACTAGCGGCCAATGAGCAGTTCTTC.